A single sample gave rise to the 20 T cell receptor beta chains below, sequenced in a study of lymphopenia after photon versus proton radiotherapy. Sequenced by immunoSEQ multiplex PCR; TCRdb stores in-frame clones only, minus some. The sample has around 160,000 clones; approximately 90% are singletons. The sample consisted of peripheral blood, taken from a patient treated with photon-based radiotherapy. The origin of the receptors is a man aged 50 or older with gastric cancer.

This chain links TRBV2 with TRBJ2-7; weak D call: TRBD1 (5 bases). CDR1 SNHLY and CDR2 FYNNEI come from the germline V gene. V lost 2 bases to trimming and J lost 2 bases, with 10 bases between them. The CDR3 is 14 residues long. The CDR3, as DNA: TGTGCCAGCAGTGAAAACAGGACCCCCTACGAGCAGTACTTC. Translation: CASSENRTPYEQYF.

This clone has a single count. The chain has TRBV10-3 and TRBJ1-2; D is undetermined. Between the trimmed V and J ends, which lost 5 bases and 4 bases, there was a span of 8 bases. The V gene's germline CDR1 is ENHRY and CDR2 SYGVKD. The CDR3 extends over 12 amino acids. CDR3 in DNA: TGTGCCATCAGTCCTGACCTCTATGGCTACACCTTC. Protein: CAISPDLYGYTF.

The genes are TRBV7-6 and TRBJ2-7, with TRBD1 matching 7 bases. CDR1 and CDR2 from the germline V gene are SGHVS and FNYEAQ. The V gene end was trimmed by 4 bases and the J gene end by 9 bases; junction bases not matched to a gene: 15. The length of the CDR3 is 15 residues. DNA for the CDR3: TGTGCCAGCAGCTCCCCCGGCAGGGGGTCCCCCGGGCAGTACTTC. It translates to CASSSPGRGSPGQYF.

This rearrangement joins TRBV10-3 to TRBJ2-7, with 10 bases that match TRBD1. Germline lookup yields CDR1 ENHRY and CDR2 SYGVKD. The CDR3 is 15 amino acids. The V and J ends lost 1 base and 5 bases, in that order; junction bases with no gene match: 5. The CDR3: CAISEYDRGPDEQYF. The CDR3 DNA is TGTGCCATCAGTGAGTACGACAGGGGGCCGGACGAGCAGTACTTC.

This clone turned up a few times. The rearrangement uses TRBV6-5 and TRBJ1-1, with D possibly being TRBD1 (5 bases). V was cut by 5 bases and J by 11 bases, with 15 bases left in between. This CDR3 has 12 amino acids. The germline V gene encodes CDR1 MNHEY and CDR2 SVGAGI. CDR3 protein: CASSRGSEDAFF. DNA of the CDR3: TGTGCCAGCAGTAGGGGATCGGAGGACGCTTTCTTT.

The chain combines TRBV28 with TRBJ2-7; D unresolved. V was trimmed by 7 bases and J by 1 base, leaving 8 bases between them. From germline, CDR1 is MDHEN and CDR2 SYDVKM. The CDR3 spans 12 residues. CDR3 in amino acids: CASTRNSYEQYF. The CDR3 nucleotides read TGTGCCAGCACAAGGAATTCCTACGAGCAGTACTTC.

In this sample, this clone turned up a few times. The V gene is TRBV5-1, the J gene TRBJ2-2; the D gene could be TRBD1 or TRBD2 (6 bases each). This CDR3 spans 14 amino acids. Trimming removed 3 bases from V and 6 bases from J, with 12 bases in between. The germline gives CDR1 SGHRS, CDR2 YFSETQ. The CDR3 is CASSSEGGAGELFF. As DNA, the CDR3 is TGCGCCAGCAGCTCTGAGGGGGGAGCCGGGGAGCTGTTTTTT.

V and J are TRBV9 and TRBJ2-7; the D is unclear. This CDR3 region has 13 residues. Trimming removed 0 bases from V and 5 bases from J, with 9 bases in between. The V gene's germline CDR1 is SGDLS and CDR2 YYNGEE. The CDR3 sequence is CASSVDQLNEQYF. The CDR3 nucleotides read TGTGCCAGCAGCGTAGATCAGTTGAACGAGCAGTACTTC.

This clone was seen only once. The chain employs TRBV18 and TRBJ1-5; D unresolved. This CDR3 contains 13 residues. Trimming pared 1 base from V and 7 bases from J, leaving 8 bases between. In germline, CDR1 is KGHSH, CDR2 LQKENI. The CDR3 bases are TGTGCCAGCTCACCACAGGTCGGACAGCCCCAGCATTTT. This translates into CASSPQVGQPQHF. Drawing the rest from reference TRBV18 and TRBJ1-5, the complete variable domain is NAGVMQNPRHLVRRRGQEARLRCSPMKGHSHVYWYRQLPEEGLKFMVYLQKENIIDESGMPKERFSAEFPKEGPSILRIQQVVRGDSAAYFCASSPQVGQPQHFGDGTRLSIL.

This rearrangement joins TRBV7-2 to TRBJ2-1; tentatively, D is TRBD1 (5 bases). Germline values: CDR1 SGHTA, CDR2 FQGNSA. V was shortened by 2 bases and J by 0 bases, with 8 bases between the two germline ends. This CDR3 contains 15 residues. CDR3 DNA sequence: TGTGCCAGCAGCTTACAGGGATACTCCTACAATGAGCAGTTCTTC. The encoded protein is CASSLQGYSYNEQFF.

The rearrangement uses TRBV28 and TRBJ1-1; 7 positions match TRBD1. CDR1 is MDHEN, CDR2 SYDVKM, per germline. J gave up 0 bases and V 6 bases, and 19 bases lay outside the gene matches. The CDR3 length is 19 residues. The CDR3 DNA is TGTGCCAGCAGCCCTTACCGTGTGGGACAGCCCTTCATGAACACTGAAGCTTTCTTT. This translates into CASSPYRVGQPFMNTEAFF.

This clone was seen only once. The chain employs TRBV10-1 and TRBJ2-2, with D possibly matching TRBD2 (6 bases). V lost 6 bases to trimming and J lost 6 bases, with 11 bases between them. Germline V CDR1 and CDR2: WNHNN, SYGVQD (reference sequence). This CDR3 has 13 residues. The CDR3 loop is CASSRGIAGELFF. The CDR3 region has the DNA TGCGCCAGCAGCCGGGGGATCGCCGGGGAGCTGTTTTTT.

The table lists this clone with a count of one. The CDR3 DNA reads TGTGCCAGCAGACCCATAGGTATTCACCAAGAGACCCAGTACTTC. This sequence encodes CASRPIGIHQETQYF. The V and J genes are TRBV27 and TRBJ2-5; D is unclear. V shed 6 bases and J shed 0 bases, with 14 bases lying between them. The V gene's germline CDR1 is MNHEY and CDR2 SMNVEV (reference sequence). This CDR3 spans 15 amino acids.

The CDR3 loop reads CASSLVASIPDTQYF. The CDR3 DNA reads as TGTGCCAGCAGCTTAGTAGCTAGCATCCCAGATACGCAGTATTTT. The chain has TRBV7-9 and TRBJ2-3; possible D gene TRBD2, 5 bases. V was clipped by 1 base and J by 4 bases, with 12 bases between them. CDR3 length equals 15 residues. The V gene's germline CDR1 is SEHNR and CDR2 FQNEAQ (reference sequence).

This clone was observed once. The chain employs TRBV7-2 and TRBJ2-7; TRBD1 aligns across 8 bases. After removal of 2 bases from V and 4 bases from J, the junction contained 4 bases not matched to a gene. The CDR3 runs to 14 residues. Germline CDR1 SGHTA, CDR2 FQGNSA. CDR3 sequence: CASSLQGAEYEQYF. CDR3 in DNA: TGTGCCAGCAGCTTACAGGGGGCGGAGTACGAGCAGTACTTC.

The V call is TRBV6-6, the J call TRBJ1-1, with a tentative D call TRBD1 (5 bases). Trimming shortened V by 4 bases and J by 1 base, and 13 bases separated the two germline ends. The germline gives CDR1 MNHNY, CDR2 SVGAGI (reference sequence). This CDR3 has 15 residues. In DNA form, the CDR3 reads TGTGCCAGCAGTTTGGGCAGGGTGAAGAACACTGAAGCTTTCTTT. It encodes CASSLGRVKNTEAFF.

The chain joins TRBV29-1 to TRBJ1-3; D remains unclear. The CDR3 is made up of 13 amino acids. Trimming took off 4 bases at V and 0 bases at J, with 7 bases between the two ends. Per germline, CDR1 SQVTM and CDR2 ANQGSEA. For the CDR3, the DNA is TGCAGCGTTGGAGGGAGCTCTGGAAACACCATATATTTT. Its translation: CSVGGSSGNTIYF.

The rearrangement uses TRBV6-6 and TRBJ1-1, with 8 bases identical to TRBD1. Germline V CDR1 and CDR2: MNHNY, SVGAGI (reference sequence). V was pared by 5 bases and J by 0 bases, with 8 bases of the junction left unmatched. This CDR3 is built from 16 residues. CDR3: CASSTPWTGMNTEAFF. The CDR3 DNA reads TGTGCCAGCAGTACACCCTGGACAGGGATGAACACTGAAGCTTTCTTT.

The CDR3 sequence is CAWSSGLAPRNEQFF. The DNA of the CDR3 is TGTGCCTGGAGTTCGGGACTAGCGCCTCGGAATGAGCAGTTCTTC. The chain couples TRBV30 to TRBJ2-1; 10 bases are shared with TRBD2. Germline trimming cut 2 bases from V and 7 bases from J; bases unmatched to any gene: 8. The germline V gene has CDR1 GTSNPN and CDR2 SVGIG (reference sequence). The CDR3 contains 15 residues.

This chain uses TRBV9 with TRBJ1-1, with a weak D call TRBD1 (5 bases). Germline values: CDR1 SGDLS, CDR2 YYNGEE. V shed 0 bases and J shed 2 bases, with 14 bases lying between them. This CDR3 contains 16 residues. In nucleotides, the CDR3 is TGTGCCAGCAGCGTAGCTTCCTCCGACAGAAACACTGAAGCTTTCTTT. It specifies CASSVASSDRNTEAFF.